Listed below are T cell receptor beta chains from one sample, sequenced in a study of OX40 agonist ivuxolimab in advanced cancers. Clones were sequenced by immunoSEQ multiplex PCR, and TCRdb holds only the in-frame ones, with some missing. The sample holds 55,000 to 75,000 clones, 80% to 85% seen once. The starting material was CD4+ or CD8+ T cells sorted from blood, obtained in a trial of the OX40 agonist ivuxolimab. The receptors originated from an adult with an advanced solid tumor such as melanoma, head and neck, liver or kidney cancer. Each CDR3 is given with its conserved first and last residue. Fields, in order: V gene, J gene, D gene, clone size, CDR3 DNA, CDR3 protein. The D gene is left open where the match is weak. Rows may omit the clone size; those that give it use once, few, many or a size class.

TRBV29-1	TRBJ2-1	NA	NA	TGCAGCGGGGCTGGGACTCCTAGCTCCTACAATGAGCAGTTCTTC	CSGAGTPSSYNEQFF
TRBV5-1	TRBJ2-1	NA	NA	TGCGCCAGCAGCTTCTCCCCACGACAGGAATTTCGCAATGAGCAGTTCTTC	CASSFSPRQEFRNEQFF
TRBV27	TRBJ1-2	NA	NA	TGTGCCAGCAGTACCGGTGGCTATGGCTACACCTTC	CASSTGGYGYTF
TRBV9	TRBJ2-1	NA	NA	TGTGCCAGCAGTCTGGGGGGGGCCACCGAGCAGTTCTTC	CASSLGGATEQFF
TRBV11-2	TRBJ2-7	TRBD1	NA	TGTGCCAGCAGCTTAAACAGGGGAAGCTACGAGCAGTACTTC	CASSLNRGSYEQYF
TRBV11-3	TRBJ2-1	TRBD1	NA	TGTGCCAGCAGCCCGACAGGGGTATACAATGAGCAGTTCTTC	CASSPTGVYNEQFF
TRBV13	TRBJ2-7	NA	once	TGTGCCAGCAGCTTAGCGGGGTCGGAGCAGTACTTC	CASSLAGSEQYF
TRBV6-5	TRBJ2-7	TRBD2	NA	TGTGCCAGCAGTTACGACCTAGCGGGAGGCTACGAGCAGTACTTC	CASSYDLAGGYEQYF
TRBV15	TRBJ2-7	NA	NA	TGTGCCACCAGCAGAGATCGAGTCACCTACGAGCAGTACTTC	CATSRDRVTYEQYF
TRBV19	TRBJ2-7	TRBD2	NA	TGTGCCAGTAGTATAGGAGATACTAGCGGGAGTGGGGAGCAGTACTTC	CASSIGDTSGSGEQYF
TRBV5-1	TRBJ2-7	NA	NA	TGCGCCAGCAGCTCTATACAGGGAGGCGAGCAGTACTTC	CASSSIQGGEQYF
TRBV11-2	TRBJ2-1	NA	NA	TGTGCCAGCAGCTTCCCCCCCGTCTACAATGAGCAGTTCTTC	CASSFPPVYNEQFF
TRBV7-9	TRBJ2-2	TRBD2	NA	TGTGCCAGCACCACACTAGCGGCCAACACCGGGGAGCTGTTTTTT	CASTTLAANTGELFF
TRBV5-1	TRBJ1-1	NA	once	TGCGCCAGCAGCGGAAAGCTCGGGACGGTGGACACTGAAGCTTTCTTT	CASSGKLGTVDTEAFF
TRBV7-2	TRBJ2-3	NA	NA	TGTGCCAGCAGCCTCGCTGGCTCGCTGGATACGCAGTATTTT	CASSLAGSLDTQYF
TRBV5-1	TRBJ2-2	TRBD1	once	TGCGCCAGCAGCCAAATACCGGGACAGGCGACCACCGGGGAGCTGTTTTTT	CASSQIPGQATTGELFF
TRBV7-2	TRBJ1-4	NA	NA	TGTGCCAGCAGCCCAGACAGCCGCCTTGAAAAACTGTTTTTT	CASSPDSRLEKLFF
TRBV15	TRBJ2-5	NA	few	TGTGCCACCAGCAGTGATACGACAGGACAAGAGACCCAGTACTTC	CATSSDTTGQETQYF
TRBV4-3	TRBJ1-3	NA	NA	TGCGCCAGCAGCGTTGGAGGGTTATCCTCTGGAAACACCATATATTTT	CASSVGGLSSGNTIYF
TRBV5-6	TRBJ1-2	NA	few	TGTGCCAGCAGCTCATCCGGGACGGGGGTCTATGGCTACACCTTC	CASSSSGTGVYGYTF
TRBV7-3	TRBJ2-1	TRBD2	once	TGTGCCAGCAGCTTATCCCCGGCTAGCGGGGTTAACAATGAGCAGTTCTTC	CASSLSPASGVNNEQFF
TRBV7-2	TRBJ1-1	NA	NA	TGTGCCAGCAGCCTGGGTGGCGGATACACTGAAGCTTTCTTT	CASSLGGGYTEAFF
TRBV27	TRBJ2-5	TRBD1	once	TGTGCCAGCAGTTTCGACAGGGCCCGAGAGACCCAGTACTTC	CASSFDRARETQYF
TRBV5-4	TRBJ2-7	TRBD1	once	TGTGCCAGCAGCCGACCGGGACAGGGGATGGACGAGCAGTACTTC	CASSRPGQGMDEQYF
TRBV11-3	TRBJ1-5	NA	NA	TGTGCCAGCAGCCTTCAATCGGATCAGCCCCAGCATTTT	CASSLQSDQPQHF
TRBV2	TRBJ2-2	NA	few	TGTGCCAGCCGGTACTCCGGGGAGCTGTTTTTT	CASRYSGELFF
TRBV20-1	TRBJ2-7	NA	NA	TGCAGTGCCAATAGGGGGTACGAGCAGTACTTC	CSANRGYEQYF
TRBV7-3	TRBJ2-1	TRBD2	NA	TGTGCCAGCAGAGCTAGCGGGAGTTGGGGCGAGCAGTTCTTC	CASRASGSWGEQFF
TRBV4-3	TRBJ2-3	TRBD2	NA	TGCGCCAGCAGCCCCGGACTAGCGGGAGGTCGAGGAGATACGCAGTATTTT	CASSPGLAGGRGDTQYF
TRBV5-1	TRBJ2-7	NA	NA	TGCGCCAGCAGCTTGGTTGCGGGATACGAGCAGTACTTC	CASSLVAGYEQYF
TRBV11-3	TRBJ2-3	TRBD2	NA	TGTGCCAGCAGCTTAACCTCCCTAGCGGGTTGGTCAGATACGCAGTATTTT	CASSLTSLAGWSDTQYF
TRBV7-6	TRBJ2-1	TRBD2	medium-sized	TGTGCCAGCAGCTTAGCAGTCCCTAGCGGAAACAATGAGCAGTTCTTC	CASSLAVPSGNNEQFF
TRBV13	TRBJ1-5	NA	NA	TGTGCCAGCAGCTCCCGTAATCAGCCCCAGCATTTT	CASSSRNQPQHF
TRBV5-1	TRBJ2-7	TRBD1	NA	TGCGCCAGCAGCCGTCCCGGGACAGCCTACGAGCAGTACTTC	CASSRPGTAYEQYF
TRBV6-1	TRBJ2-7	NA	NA	TGTGCCAGCAGTGAACTAGGGAACGGCTACGAGCAGTACTTC	CASSELGNGYEQYF
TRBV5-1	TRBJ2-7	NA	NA	TGCGCCAGCAGCTCTCTGAGCTCCTACGAGCAGTACTTC	CASSSLSSYEQYF
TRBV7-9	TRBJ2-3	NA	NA	TGTGCCAGCAGCTTGGGGACGGCGGGCCCAGATACGCAGTATTTT	CASSLGTAGPDTQYF